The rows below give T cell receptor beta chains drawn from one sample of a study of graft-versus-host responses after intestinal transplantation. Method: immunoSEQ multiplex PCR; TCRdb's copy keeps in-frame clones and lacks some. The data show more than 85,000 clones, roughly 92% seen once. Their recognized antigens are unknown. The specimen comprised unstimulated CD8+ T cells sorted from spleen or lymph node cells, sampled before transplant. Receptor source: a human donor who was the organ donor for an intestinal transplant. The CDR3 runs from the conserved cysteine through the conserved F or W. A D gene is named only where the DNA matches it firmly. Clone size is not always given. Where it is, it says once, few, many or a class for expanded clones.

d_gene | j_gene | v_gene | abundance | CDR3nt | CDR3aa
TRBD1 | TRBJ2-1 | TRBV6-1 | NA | TGTGCCAGCGGGACAGGGTTGTACAATGAGCAGTTCTTC | CASGTGLYNEQFF
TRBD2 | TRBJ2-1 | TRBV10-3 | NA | TGTGCCATCAGTGAGTCGGGACTAGCGGGGGGGGGCAATGAGCAGTTCTTC | CAISESGLAGGGNEQFF
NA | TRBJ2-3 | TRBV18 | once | TGTGCCAGCTCACCACCTTGGATGTATGGTAATCACAGCCCCCTCTTCGATACGCAGTATTTT | CASSPPWMYGNHSPLFDTQYF
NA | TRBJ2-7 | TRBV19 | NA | TGTGCCAGTAGTACACAGATACCCTACGAGCAGTACTTC | CASSTQIPYEQYF
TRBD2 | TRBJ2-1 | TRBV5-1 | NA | TGCGCCAGCAGCTCCTTTGGCGGGACTAGGGAGTTCTTC | CASSSFGGTREFF
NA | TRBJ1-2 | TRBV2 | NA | TGTGCCGACCGGGACACAGGAGGAGGTGGCTACACCTTC | CADRDTGGGGYTF
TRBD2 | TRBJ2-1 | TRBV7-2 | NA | TGTGCCAGCAGCTTAGAGGCCCTAGCGGGAGGGCCCTACAATGAGCAGTTCTTC | CASSLEALAGGPYNEQFF
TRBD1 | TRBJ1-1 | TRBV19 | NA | TGTGCCAGTAGTATACAGGGGGCGAATTTCGCTGAAGCTTTCTTT | CASSIQGANFAEAFF
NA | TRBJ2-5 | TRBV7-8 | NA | TGTGCCAGCAGCTCAGACACGCAGAATCCCCAAGAGACCCAGTACTTC | CASSSDTQNPQETQYF
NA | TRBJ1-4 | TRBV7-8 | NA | TGTGCCAGCAGCCTAGGCAGGGGCAGTGAAAAACTGTTTTTT | CASSLGRGSEKLFF
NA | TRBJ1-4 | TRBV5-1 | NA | TGCGCCAGCAGCTTGGAAGGGGCACCGGCGGAACTGTTTTTT | CASSLEGAPAELFF
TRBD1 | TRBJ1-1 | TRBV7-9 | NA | TGTGCCAGCAGCTCGGGGGACAGACCCACTGAAGCTTTCTTT | CASSSGDRPTEAFF
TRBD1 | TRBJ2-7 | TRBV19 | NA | TGTGCCAGTAGTATGGGGACAGGGGGCGGCTACGAGCAGTACTTC | CASSMGTGGGYEQYF
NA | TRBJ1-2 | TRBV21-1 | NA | TGTGCCAGCAGCAAAGATGCCTCGGGGTCGAGTGGCTACACCTTC | CASSKDASGSSGYTF
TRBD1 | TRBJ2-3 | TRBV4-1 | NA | TGCGCCAGCAGCCCCGGGACAGACTTCAGCACAGATACGCAGTATTTT | CASSPGTDFSTDTQYF